The TCR beta chain under discussion was sequenced for a study of blood T cell repertoires in COVID-19. Across the whole study: The origin of the acute and convalescent COVID-19 samples was the United States, Italy and Spain.

Original methodology: From reference gene primer amplification, estimates of nucleated cell counts were derived. Using immunoSEQ multiplex PCR, the repertoire was profiled, and TCRdb retains in-frame clones only, with some absent. V and J calls and clone size follow that table, whereas D and trimming were derived from the DNA. Here the sample spans about 480,000 clones, 70% to 90% being singletons. CDR1 SNHLY and CDR2 FYNNEI come from the germline V gene. V lost 2 bases and J 9 bases, leaving 13 bases between the germline ends. The CDR3 consists of 13 residues. The study recruited people aged about 18 to 95 years across about two dozen US areas. Two negative PCRs, clearance, or symptom resolution had been documented for recovered Cohort 3 donors.

J is TRBJ1-2 and V is TRBV2; TRBD1 is a possible D gene (6 bases). Sequencing used PBMCs or T cells enriched from blood (not recorded which). The origin of this receptor is a woman in her thirties or forties who had recovered from COVID-19. CDR3 DNA sequence: TGTGCCAGCAGTGAAACAGGGCCTGGACGCTACACCTTC. Its translation: CASSETGPGRYTF.